The 24 T cell receptor beta chains listed next were all sequenced from one sample in a study of OX40 agonist ivuxolimab in advanced cancers. Only in-frame clones appear in the TCRdb table, and some are missing; sequencing was by immunoSEQ multiplex PCR. The top ten hold approximately 5.4% of the sample, which has more than 55,000 clones, roughly 90% seen once. Sample: CD4+ or CD8+ T cells sorted from blood, taken in a trial of the OX40 agonist ivuxolimab. Receptors were obtained from an adult with an advanced solid tumor such as melanoma, head and neck, liver or kidney cancer.

The CDR3: CASSRGQGRTEAFF. The CDR3 DNA follows: TGTGCCAGCAGCAGAGGACAGGGAAGAACTGAAGCTTTCTTT. This chain connects TRBV5-6 to TRBJ1-1, with 8 bases matching TRBD1. Trimming removed 4 bases from V and 5 bases from J; junction bases left unmatched: 7. The germline V gene has CDR1 SGHDT and CDR2 YYEEEE. The CDR3 consists of 14 residues.

The chain employs TRBV28 and TRBJ2-5, with TRBD2 identical over 9 bases. The CDR3 is 15 amino acids. Germline CDR1 reads MDHEN; CDR2 reads SYDVKM. Germline trimming cut 5 bases from V and 4 bases from J; bases unmatched to any gene: 8. The CDR3 DNA follows: TGTGCCAGCAGTCCGTTAGCGGGAGAAGTAGAGACCCAGTACTTC. Translating gives CASSPLAGEVETQYF.

The chain employs TRBV30 and TRBJ2-5, with unresolved D. The CDR3 covers 16 residues. Trimming cost V 2 bases and J 3 bases, with 19 bases left between them. Germline V gene sequence: CDR1 GTSNPN, CDR2 SVGIG (reference sequence). The CDR3 region is CAWSTRVASTKETQYF. The DNA of the CDR3 is TGTGCCTGGAGTACAAGAGTGGCGAGCACGAAAGAGACCCAGTACTTC.

This chain joins TRBV30 and TRBJ2-2; either TRBD1 or TRBD2 may fit D (6 bases each). Germline values: CDR1 GTSNPN, CDR2 SVGIG (reference sequence). The CDR3 is 13 amino acids. Trimming cost V 7 bases and J 7 bases, with 16 bases left between them. CDR3 DNA: TGTGCCTCATCCCGGGGGCGCGGCGGGGAGCTGTTTTTT. Its protein product is CASSRGRGGELFF.

V and J are TRBV6-6 and TRBJ2-2; no reliable D call. This CDR3 is 12 amino acids long. The V end lost 2 bases, the J end lost 7 bases, and 5 bases lay between the germline ends. From germline, CDR1 is MNHNY and CDR2 SVGAGI (reference sequence). This CDR3 is CASSYAGGELFF. The CDR3 nucleotides read TGTGCCAGCAGTTACGCTGGCGGGGAGCTGTTTTTT.

The genes are TRBV7-9 and TRBJ2-3, with 10 nucleotides matching TRBD1. In germline, CDR1 is SEHNR, CDR2 FQNEAQ (reference sequence). The CDR3 sequence is 17 residues long. V shed 5 bases, J shed 2 bases, and the junction held 10 bases outside the gene matches. The CDR3 region is CASSHRGQGKDTDTQYF. CDR3 bases: TGTGCCAGCAGCCACAGGGGACAGGGGAAGGACACAGATACGCAGTATTTT.

This sequence joins TRBV5-5 and TRBJ1-5; D is undetermined. Germline CDR1 and CDR2: SGHKS and YYEKEE (reference sequence). V was trimmed by 1 base and J by 0 bases, leaving 5 bases between them. The CDR3 contains 14 residues. CDR3 sequence (DNA): TGTGCCAGCAGCTTGACCGATAGCAATCAGCCCCAGCATTTT. This translates into CASSLTDSNQPQHF.

This clone was seen a few times. The V and J genes are TRBV18 and TRBJ2-7; D is perhaps TRBD2 (6 bases). The V gene lost 3 bases and the J gene lost 7 bases, with 13 bases spanning the gap. The CDR3 loop spans 13 amino acids. CDR1 and CDR2 (germline): KGHSH, LQKENI. The CDR3 loop is CASSPGLQGEQYF. As DNA, the CDR3 is TGTGCCAGCTCACCGGGACTCCAAGGGGAGCAGTACTTC.

J is TRBJ2-1 and V is TRBV6-4; 9 bases map to TRBD2. The CDR3 spans 15 residues. Germline-derived CDR1 and CDR2 are MRHNA and SNTAGT. The J segment lost 7 bases and the V segment lost 4 bases, leaving 8 bases of the junction unmatched. CDR3 coding DNA: TGTGCCAGCAGTGCTAGCGGGAATTCCATGAATGAGCAGTTCTTC. Protein sequence: CASSASGNSMNEQFF.

DNA of the CDR3: TGTGCCAGCAGCTTAGCGTTGGGGGGATCGTACACTGAAGCTTTCTTT. Translation gives CASSLALGGSYTEAFF. J is TRBJ1-1 and V is TRBV11-1, with TRBD1 as a possible D gene (5 bases). V was shortened by 0 bases and J by 3 bases, with 14 bases between the two germline ends. CDR1 is SGHAT and CDR2 is FQDESV in the germline V gene (reference sequence). CDR3 size: 16 residues.

The table lists this clone with a count of one. This sequence joins TRBV6-1 and TRBJ1-2; D unclear. Germline V CDR1 and CDR2: MNHNS, SASEGT. With 1 base removed from V and 4 bases from J, the gap between germline ends came to 13 bases. The CDR3 extends over 15 amino acids. The CDR3 nucleotides read TGTGCCAGCAGTGAAGTGGAGGGTGTCAGCTATGGCTACACCTTC. Translation gives CASSEVEGVSYGYTF.

This chain connects TRBV29-1 to TRBJ1-3; D uncertain. V shed 3 bases and J shed 4 bases, with 10 bases lying between them. The CDR3 is 13 amino acids. The germline gives CDR1 SQVTM, CDR2 ANQGSEA. CDR3 residues: CSVDLSGGNTIYF. CDR3 in DNA: TGCAGCGTTGATCTGAGCGGGGGAAACACCATATATTTT.

This chain uses TRBV29-1 with TRBJ2-4; no clear D gene. The V end was cut by 0 bases, the J end by 6 bases, with 3 bases between. The CDR3 runs 11 residues. The V gene's germline CDR1 is SQVTM and CDR2 ANQGSEA. This chain's CDR3 is CSVEERNIQYF. CDR3 nucleotides: TGCAGCGTTGAAGAGCGAAACATTCAGTACTTC.

The chain links TRBV7-9 to TRBJ1-2; 7 nucleotides line up with TRBD1. The CDR3 consists of 17 residues. The V gene end was trimmed by 0 bases and the J gene end by 4 bases; junction bases not matched to a gene: 11. Per the germline V gene, CDR1 is SEHNR and CDR2 is FQNEAQ (reference sequence). The CDR3 DNA reads as TGTGCCAGCAGCTTAGCGCTCCCAACGTCAGGGGGCTATGGCTACACCTTC. Protein sequence: CASSLALPTSGGYGYTF.

V is TRBV6-5 and J is TRBJ2-2, with a weak D call TRBD1 (5 bases). Germline V gives CDR1 MNHEY, CDR2 SVGAGI. Trimming left V 7 bases short and J 5 bases short, with 11 bases between. The CDR3 covers 13 residues. CDR3 amino acids: CASIHPGTGELFF. The CDR3 bases are TGTGCCAGCATTCACCCAGGGACCGGGGAGCTGTTTTTT.

V and J are TRBV9 and TRBJ2-3; no clear D gene. Trimming took 0 bases from V and 1 from J, leaving 9 bases between them. From germline, CDR1 is SGDLS and CDR2 YYNGEE. The CDR3 covers 15 residues. CDR3 nucleotides: TGTGCCAGCAGCGTAGGCGGCATTCGCACAGATACGCAGTATTTT. Residues: CASSVGGIRTDTQYF.

The V call is TRBV7-9, the J call TRBJ2-7, with a possible D match to TRBD1 (6 bases). The CDR3 is 16 residues long. Trimming stripped 4 bases from V and 0 bases from J, with 16 bases between. Germline V gene lookup returns CDR1 SEHNR and CDR2 FQNEAQ (reference sequence). The CDR3 spells CASSSPLGDTSYEQYF. CDR3 coding DNA: TGTGCCAGCAGCTCCCCTCTGGGGGACACCTCCTACGAGCAGTACTTC.

V and J are TRBV5-8 and TRBJ2-5; 9 bases line up with TRBD2. V shed 2 bases, J shed 6 bases, and the junction held 5 bases outside the gene matches. The CDR3 length is 14 residues. The germline CDR1 and CDR2 sequences are SGHTS and YDEGEE. Written as DNA, the CDR3 is TGTGCCAGCAGCTTAGGGACTAGCAGGCAGACCCAGTACTTC. It encodes CASSLGTSRQTQYF.

CDR3: CASSLARDRYTYEQYF. The CDR3 DNA reads as TGCGCCAGCAGCTTGGCCCGGGACCGATATACCTACGAGCAGTACTTC. The chain uses TRBV5-1 and TRBJ2-7, with D perhaps assigned TRBD1 or TRBD2 (5 bases each). The germline gives CDR1 SGHRS, CDR2 YFSETQ. V was cut by 0 bases and J by 2 bases, with 15 bases left in between. This CDR3 is 16 amino acids long.

This clone was seen just once. The J gene is TRBJ2-5, the V gene TRBV28; TRBD2 is a possible D gene (5 bases). This CDR3 is built from 12 residues. V was shortened by 6 bases and J by 5 bases, with 10 bases between the two germline ends. Germline V lookup: CDR1 MDHEN, CDR2 SYDVKM. The chain's CDR3 is CASSRRGETQYF. CDR3 nucleotides: TGTGCCAGCAGCAGAAGAGGGGAGACCCAGTACTTC.

The chain is built from TRBV10-3 and TRBJ2-5; D ambiguous. Trimming stripped 8 bases from V and 4 bases from J, with 11 bases between. CDR1 and CDR2 from the germline V gene are ENHRY and SYGVKD. The CDR3 is 12 residues long. The CDR3 here is CAISPGSETQYF. The CDR3, as DNA: TGTGCCATCTCGCCCGGGTCAGAGACCCAGTACTTC.

The rearrangement uses TRBV28 and TRBJ2-1; D gene ambiguous. The CDR3 is 12 residues long. V lost 2 bases and J 10 bases, leaving 9 bases between the germline ends. Germline CDR1 MDHEN, CDR2 SYDVKM. The CDR3 nucleotides read TGTGCCAGCAGTTTAGTTGAGAGAGAGCAGTTCTTC. It encodes CASSLVEREQFF.

The chain employs TRBV7-9 and TRBJ2-1, with D possibly being TRBD2 (5 bases). V was clipped by 5 bases and J by 9 bases, with 14 bases between them. Germline CDR1 and CDR2: SEHNR and FQNEAQ (reference sequence). CDR3 length: 13 residues. Here the CDR3 reads CASSPEDRGEQFF. The CDR3 bases are TGTGCCAGCAGCCCGGAGGACCGCGGTGAGCAGTTCTTC. The variable domain in full, completed from reference TRBV7-9 and TRBJ2-1, reads DTGVSQNPRHKITKRGQNVTFRCDPISEHNRLYWYRQTLGQGPEFLTYFQNEAQLEKSRLLSDRFSAERPKGSFSTLEIQRTEQGDSAMYLCASSPEDRGEQFFGPGTRLTVL.

Worth noting for this clone: The sample contains more than one DNA sequence encoding this CDR3. The rearrangement links TRBV10-3 to TRBJ1-2, with D perhaps matching TRBD1 (6 bases). The CDR3 is 12 amino acids. CDR1 is ENHRY and CDR2 is SYGVKD in the germline V gene. The V gene lost 3 bases and the J gene lost 4 bases, with 6 bases spanning the gap. This CDR3 is CAISEQGYGYTF. CDR3 DNA: TGTGCCATCAGTGAACAGGGCTATGGCTACACCTTC.